This TCR beta chain was identified during a study of T cell responses to AZD1222 COVID-19 vaccine. The study, taken as a whole, reports: Nearly half of spike-specific TCRs reportedly target variant regions that are unmutated in the B.1.351 and B.1.1.7 variants. Clonal diversity was possibly underestimated, and white British individuals and females predominated among donors. Repertoires were obtained only post-peak T cell response.

Data came from immunoSEQ multiplex PCR; TCRdb stores just in-frame clones and leaves some out. The table records under 150,000 clones, 82% of them present only once. The CDR3 has 15 residues. Germline CDR1 LGHDT, CDR2 YNNKEL (reference sequence). V lost 3 bases and J lost 4; bases outside the gene matches: 6. As for this clone: Its cognate antigen is unknown.

The origin of this receptor is an adult in good health. Material: peripheral blood, obtained on day 0 of MenACWY control vaccination. The J gene is TRBJ1-1, the V gene TRBV3-1 (or the pseudogene TRBV3-2), with 9 bases lining up with TRBD1. The CDR3 DNA reads TGTGCCAGCAGCCACCCACAGGGGGCGGGCACTGAAGCTTTCTTT. It specifies CASSHPQGAGTEAFF.